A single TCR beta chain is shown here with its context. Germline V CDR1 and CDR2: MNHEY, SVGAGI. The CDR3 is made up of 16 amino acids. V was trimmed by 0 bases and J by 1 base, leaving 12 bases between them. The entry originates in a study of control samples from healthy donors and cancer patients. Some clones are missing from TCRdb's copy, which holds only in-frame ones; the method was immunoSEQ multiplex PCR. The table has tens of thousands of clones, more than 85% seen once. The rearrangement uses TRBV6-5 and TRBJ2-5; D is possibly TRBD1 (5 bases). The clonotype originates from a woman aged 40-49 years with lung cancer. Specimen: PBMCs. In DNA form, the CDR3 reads TGTGCCAGCAGTTACTCGATGGGGCCAGGCCAAGAGACCCAGTACTTC. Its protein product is CASSYSMGPGQETQYF.